Sequencing of this T cell receptor beta chain was carried out in a study of CD4+ T cells in melanoma. Findings and caveats of the study: Reportedly, melanoma neoantigen-specific CD4+ T cells showed varied differentiation states. A reported correlation linked neoantigen-specific CD4+ T cells to CD8+, macrophage and B cell function.

V dropped 5 bases and J dropped 4; count of bases not matched to a gene: 12. CDR1 and CDR2 (germline): LNHDA, SQIVND (reference sequence). This CDR3 is 17 amino acids long. Points on this clone: Its antigen is as yet unknown.

Sequenced by immunoSEQ multiplex PCR; TCRdb stores in-frame clones only, minus some. The table has about 110,000 clones, 92% seen once. The sequenced sample consisted of peripheral blood. The chain recombines TRBV19 with TRBJ2-2, with 8 positions matching TRBD1. This TCR derives from a human donor with melanoma. DNA for the CDR3: TGTGCCAGTAGTGTTAAGAGACAGGGGACTGGCACCGGGGAGCTGTTTTTT. Translation gives CASSVKRQGTGTGELFF.